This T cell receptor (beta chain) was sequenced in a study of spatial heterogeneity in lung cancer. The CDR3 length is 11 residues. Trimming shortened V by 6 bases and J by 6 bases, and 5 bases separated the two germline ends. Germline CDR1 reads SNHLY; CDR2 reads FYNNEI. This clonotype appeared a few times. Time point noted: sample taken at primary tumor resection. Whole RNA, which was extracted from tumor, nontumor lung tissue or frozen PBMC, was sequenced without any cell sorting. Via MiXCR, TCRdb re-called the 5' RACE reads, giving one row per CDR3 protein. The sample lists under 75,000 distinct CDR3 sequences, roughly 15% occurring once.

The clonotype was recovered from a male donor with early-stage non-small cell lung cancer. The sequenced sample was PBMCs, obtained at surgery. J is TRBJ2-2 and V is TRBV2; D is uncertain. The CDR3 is CASSPAGELFF. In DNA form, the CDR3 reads TGTGCCAGCAGCCCGGCCGGGGAGCTGTTTTTT.